This T cell receptor beta chain derives from a study of blood T cell repertoires in COVID-19. Measured with immunoSEQ multiplex PCR; TCRdb has only the in-frame clones, and not every one. This sample carries some 340,000 clones, more than 70% of them seen once, and the ten largest clones take roughly 5%. The CDR3 length is 17 residues. The ends lost 6 bases at V and 4 bases at J; junction bases unmatched: 16. Looked up from germline, CDR1 is ENHRY and CDR2 is SYGVKD. The rearrangement links TRBV10-3 to TRBJ2-3; TRBD2 matches at 7 bases. Sequencing was performed on PBMCs or T cells enriched from blood (not recorded which). The TCR comes from a woman aged 25 to 39 who had recovered from COVID-19. The CDR3 coding sequence is TGTGCCATCAGCGTGAGGGGCCTAGCGGTGGGCGCAGATACGCAGTATTTT. Translating gives CAISVRGLAVGADTQYF.